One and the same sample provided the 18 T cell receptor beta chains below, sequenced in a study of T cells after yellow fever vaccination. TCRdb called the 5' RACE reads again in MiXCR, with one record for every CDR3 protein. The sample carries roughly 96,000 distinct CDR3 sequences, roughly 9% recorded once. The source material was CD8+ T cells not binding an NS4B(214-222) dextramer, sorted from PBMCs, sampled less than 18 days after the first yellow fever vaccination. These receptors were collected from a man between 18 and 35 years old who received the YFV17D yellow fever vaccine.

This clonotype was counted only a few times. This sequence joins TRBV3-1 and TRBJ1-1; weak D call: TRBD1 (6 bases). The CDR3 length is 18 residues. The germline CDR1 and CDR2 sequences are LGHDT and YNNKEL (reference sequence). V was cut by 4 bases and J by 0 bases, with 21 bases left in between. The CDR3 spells CASSPFSGGDYLNTEAFF. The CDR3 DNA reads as TGTGCCAGCAGCCCTTTTTCTGGGGGCGACTACTTGAACACTGAAGCTTTCTTT.

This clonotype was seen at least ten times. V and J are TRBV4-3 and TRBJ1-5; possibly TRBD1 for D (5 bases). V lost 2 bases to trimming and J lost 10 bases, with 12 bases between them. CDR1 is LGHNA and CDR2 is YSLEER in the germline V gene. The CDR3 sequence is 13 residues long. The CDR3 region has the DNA TGCGCCAGCAGCCAATTGCAGGGTAAACCCCAGCATTTT. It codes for CASSQLQGKPQHF.

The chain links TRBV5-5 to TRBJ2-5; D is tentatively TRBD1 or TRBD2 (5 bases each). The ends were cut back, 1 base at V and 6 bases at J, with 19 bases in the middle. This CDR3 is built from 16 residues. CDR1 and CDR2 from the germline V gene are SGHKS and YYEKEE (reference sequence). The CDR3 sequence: CASSLSLGDMVKTQYF. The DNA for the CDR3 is TGTGCCAGCAGCTTGTCCTTGGGGGATATGGTAAAGACCCAGTACTTC.

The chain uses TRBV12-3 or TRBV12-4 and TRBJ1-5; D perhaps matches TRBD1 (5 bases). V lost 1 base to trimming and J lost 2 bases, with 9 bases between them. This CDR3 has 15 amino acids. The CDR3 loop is CASSLGGFGNQPQHF. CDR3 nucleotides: TGTGCCAGCAGTTTAGGGGGGTTTGGCAATCAGCCCCAGCATTTT.

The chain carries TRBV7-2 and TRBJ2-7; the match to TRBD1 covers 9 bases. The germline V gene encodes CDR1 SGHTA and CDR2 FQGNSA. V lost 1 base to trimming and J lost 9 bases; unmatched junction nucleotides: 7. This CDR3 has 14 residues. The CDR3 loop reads CASSLGRTGDTQYF. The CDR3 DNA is TGTGCCAGCAGCTTAGGAAGGACAGGGGACACGCAGTACTTC.

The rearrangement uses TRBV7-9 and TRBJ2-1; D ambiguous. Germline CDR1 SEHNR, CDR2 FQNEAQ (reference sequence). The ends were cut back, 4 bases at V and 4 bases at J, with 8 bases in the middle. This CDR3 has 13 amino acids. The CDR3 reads CASSSQNYNEQFF. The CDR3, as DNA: TGTGCCAGCAGCTCCCAGAATTACAATGAGCAGTTCTTC. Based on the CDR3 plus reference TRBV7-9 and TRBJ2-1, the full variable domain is DTGVSQNPRHKITKRGQNVTFRCDPISEHNRLYWYRQTLGQGPEFLTYFQNEAQLEKSRLLSDRFSAERPKGSFSTLEIQRTEQGDSAMYLCASSSQNYNEQFFGPGTRLTVL.

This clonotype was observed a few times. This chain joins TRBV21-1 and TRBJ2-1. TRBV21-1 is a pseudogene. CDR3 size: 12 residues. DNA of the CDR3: TGTGCCAGCAGCAAAAGCTGCAATGAGCAGTTCTTC. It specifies CASSKSCNEQFF.

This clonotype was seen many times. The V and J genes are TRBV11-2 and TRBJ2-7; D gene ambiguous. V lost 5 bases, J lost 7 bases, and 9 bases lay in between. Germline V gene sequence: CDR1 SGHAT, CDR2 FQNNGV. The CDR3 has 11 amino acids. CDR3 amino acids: CASSLNWEQYF. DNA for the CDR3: TGTGCCAGCAGCCTTAATTGGGAGCAGTACTTC. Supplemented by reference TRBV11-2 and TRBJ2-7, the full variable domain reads EAGVAQSPRYKIIEKRQSVAFWCNPISGHATLYWYQQILGQGPKLLIQFQNNGVVDDSQLPKDRFSAERLKGVDSTLKIQPAKLEDSAVYLCASSLNWEQYFGPGTRLTVT.

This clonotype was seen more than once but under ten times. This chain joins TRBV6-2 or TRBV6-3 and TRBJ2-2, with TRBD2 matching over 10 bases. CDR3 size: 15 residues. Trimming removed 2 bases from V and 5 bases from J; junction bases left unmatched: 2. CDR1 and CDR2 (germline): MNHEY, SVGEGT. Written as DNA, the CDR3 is TGTGCCAGCAGTTACGTAGCGGGGGGTACCGGGGAGCTGTTTTTT. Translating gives CASSYVAGGTGELFF.

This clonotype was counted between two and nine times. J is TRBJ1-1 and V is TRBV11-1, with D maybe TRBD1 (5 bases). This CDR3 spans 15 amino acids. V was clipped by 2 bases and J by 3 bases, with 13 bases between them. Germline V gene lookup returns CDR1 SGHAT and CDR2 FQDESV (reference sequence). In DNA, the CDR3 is TGTGCCAGCAGCTTACCCGACTCGGGGGACACTGAAGCTTTCTTT. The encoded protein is CASSLPDSGDTEAFF.

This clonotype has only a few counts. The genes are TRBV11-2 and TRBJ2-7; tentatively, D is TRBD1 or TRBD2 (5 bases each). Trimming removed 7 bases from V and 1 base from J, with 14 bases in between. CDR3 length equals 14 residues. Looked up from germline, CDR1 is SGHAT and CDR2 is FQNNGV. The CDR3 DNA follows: TGTGCCAGCACCTCAAGGGACCATTCCTACGAGCAGTACTTC. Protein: CASTSRDHSYEQYF.

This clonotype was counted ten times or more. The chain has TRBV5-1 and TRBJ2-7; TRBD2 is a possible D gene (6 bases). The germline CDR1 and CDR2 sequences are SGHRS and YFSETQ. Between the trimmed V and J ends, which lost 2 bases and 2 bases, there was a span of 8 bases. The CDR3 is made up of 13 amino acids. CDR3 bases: TGCGCCAGCAGCTTCGGGAGCCCCTACGAGCAGTACTTC. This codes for CASSFGSPYEQYF.

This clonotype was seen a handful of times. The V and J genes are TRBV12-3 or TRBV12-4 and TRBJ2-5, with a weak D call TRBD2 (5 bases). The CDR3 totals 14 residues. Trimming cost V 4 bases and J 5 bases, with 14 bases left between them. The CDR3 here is CASSSRRAPETQYF. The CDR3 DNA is TGTGCCAGCAGTTCCCGGCGGGCTCCGGAGACCCAGTACTTC.

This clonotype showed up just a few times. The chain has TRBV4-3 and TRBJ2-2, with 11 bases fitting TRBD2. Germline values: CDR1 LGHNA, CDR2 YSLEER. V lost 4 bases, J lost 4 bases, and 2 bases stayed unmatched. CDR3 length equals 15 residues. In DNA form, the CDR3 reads TGCGCCAGCAGCCCGACTAGCGGGGCCACCGGGGAGCTGTTTTTT. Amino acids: CASSPTSGATGELFF.

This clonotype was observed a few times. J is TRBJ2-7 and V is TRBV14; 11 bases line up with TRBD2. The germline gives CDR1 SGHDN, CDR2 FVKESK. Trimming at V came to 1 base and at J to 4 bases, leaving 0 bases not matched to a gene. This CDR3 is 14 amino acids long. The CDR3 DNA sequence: TGTGCCAGCAGCCAAGGACTAGCGGGGTACGAGCAGTACTTC. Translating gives CASSQGLAGYEQYF.

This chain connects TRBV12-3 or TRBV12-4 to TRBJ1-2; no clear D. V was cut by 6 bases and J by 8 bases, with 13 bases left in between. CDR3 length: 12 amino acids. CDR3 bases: TGTGCCAGCAGCATGGCTTCTCGGGGCTACACCTTC. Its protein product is CASSMASRGYTF.

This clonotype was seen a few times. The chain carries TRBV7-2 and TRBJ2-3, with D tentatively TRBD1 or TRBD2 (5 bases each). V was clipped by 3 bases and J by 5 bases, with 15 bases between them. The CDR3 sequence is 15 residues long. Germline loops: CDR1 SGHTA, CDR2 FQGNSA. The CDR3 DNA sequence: TGTGCCAGCAGCTTTTTGGGACGCCAAAGAGATACGCAGTATTTT. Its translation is CASSFLGRQRDTQYF. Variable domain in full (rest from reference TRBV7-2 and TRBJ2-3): GAGVSQSPSNKVTEKGKDVELRCDPISGHTALYWYRQSLGQGLEFLIYFQGNSAPDKSGLPSDRFSAERTGGSVSTLTIQRTQQEDSAVYLCASSFLGRQRDTQYFGPGTRLTVL.

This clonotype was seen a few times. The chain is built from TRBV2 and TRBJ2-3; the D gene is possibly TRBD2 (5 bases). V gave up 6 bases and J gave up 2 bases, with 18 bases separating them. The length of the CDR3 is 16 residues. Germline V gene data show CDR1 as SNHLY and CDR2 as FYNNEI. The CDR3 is CASRGRATIFTDTQYF. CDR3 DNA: TGTGCCAGCAGGGGGAGAGCCACGATCTTCACAGATACGCAGTATTTT.